Below are 18 T cell receptor beta chains sequenced from a single sample in a study of blood T cells in healthy people across ages. The second PCR ran roughly 6 to 11 cycles with a sample-barcoded 5' primer and J-beta primers. TCRdb used MiXCR to reprocess the 5' RACE reads, holding one entry per CDR3 protein. The sample has around 1,000,000 distinct CDR3 sequences; 20% to 25% are singletons. The same sample was also used in a study of T cells of mothers and their children.

Sequencing was performed on blood. The receptors shown here come from a girl aged 2 to 10 in good health.

CDR3 coding DNA: TGCAGCGTTCGAAGACAGGGAACTAATGAAAAACTGTTTTTT. Translation gives CSVRRQGTNEKLFF. The rearrangement links TRBV29-1 to TRBJ1-4; 7 nucleotides line up with TRBD1. Trimming took 5 bases from V and 1 from J; bases not matched to a gene: 4. This CDR3 is 14 amino acids long. Germline values: CDR1 SQVTM, CDR2 ANQGSEA. The full variable domain, in which reference TRBV29-1 and TRBJ1-4 provide the parts outside the CDR3, is SAVISQKPSRDICQRGTSLTIQCQVDSQVTMMFWYRQQPGQSLTLIATANQGSEATYESGFVIDKFPISRPNLTFSTLTVSNMSPEDSSIYLCSVRRQGTNEKLFFGSGTQLSVL.

V is TRBV2 and J is TRBJ1-2, with no clear D. CDR1 is SNHLY and CDR2 is FYNNEI in the germline V gene. The CDR3 runs to 13 residues. Between the trimmed V and J ends, which lost 5 bases and 5 bases, there was a span of 12 bases. As DNA, the CDR3 is TGTGCCAGCAGTCCCCGGGAGGTATATGGCTACACCTTC. Translation gives CASSPREVYGYTF.

The chain carries TRBV28 and TRBJ1-5, with TRBD1 matching over 11 bases. After removal of 2 bases from V and 5 bases from J, the junction contained 5 bases not matched to a gene. Germline CDR1 reads MDHEN; CDR2 reads SYDVKM. This CDR3 is 16 amino acids long. In DNA form, the CDR3 reads TGTGCCAGCAGTTTACAGGGACAGGGGGGAGATCAGCCCCAGCATTTT. Translation gives CASSLQGQGGDQPQHF.

The chain carries TRBV20-1 and TRBJ2-7; D not certain. Trimming removed 0 bases from V and 4 bases from J, with 16 bases in between. Germline V gives CDR1 DFQATT, CDR2 SNEGSKA (reference sequence). The CDR3 is 15 amino acids. CDR3 region: CSARDDKLPIYEQYF. Here the CDR3 DNA reads TGCAGTGCTAGAGATGACAAGCTACCAATATACGAGCAGTACTTC.

The V gene is TRBV5-1, the J gene TRBJ2-4, with D perhaps TRBD1 (5 bases). The CDR3 totals 15 residues. V was trimmed by 1 base and J by 2 bases, leaving 10 bases between them. Germline CDR1 and CDR2: SGHRS and YFSETQ. Written as DNA, the CDR3 is TGCGCCAGCAGCTTGATTCAGGGATCCAAAAACATTCAGTACTTC. Translation: CASSLIQGSKNIQYF. Drawing the rest from reference TRBV5-1 and TRBJ2-4, the complete variable domain is KAGVTQTPRYLIKTRGQQVTLSCSPISGHRSVSWYQQTPGQGLQFLFEYFSETQRNKGNFPGRFSGRQFSNSRSEMNVSTLELGDSALYLCASSLIQGSKNIQYFGAGTRLSVL.

The V gene is TRBV29-1, the J gene TRBJ2-1; D is unclear. Germline CDR1 SQVTM, CDR2 ANQGSEA. The CDR3 covers 11 residues. The V end lost 4 bases, the J end lost 9 bases, and 10 bases lay between the germline ends. CDR3 bases: TGCAGCGTTGGGGTTGATGGTGAGCAGTTCTTC. Its translation: CSVGVDGEQFF.

The chain employs TRBV2 and TRBJ2-7; 7 bases agree with TRBD1. The CDR3 spans 15 residues. J lost 4 bases, V lost 4 bases, and 10 bases had no gene match. Germline V gene sequence: CDR1 SNHLY, CDR2 FYNNEI. The DNA for the CDR3 is TGTGCCAGCAGTGCCGGGACAGCAGGTTCTTACGAGCAGTACTTC. Its protein is CASSAGTAGSYEQYF.

The chain is built from TRBV7-9 and TRBJ2-5; a weak D match, TRBD1 (6 bases). The CDR3 loop spans 14 amino acids. CDR1 is SEHNR and CDR2 is FQNEAQ in the germline V gene (reference sequence). Trimming cost V 6 bases and J 1 base, with 12 bases left between them. This CDR3 is CASRDGRGQETQYF. Written as DNA, the CDR3 is TGTGCCAGCAGAGACGGCAGGGGCCAAGAGACCCAGTACTTC. Full variable domain (outside the CDR3, taken from reference TRBV7-9 and TRBJ2-5): DTGVSQNPRHKITKRGQNVTFRCDPISEHNRLYWYRQTLGQGPEFLTYFQNEAQLEKSRLLSDRFSAERPKGSFSTLEIQRTEQGDSAMYLCASRDGRGQETQYFGPGTRLLVL.

This chain uses TRBV9 with TRBJ2-2; TRBD2 is a possible D gene (5 bases). Deletions cut 0 bases from V and 7 bases from J, with 7 bases between. In germline, CDR1 is SGDLS, CDR2 YYNGEE. The CDR3 runs 13 residues. CDR3 bases: TGTGCCAGCAGCGTAGATGACTACGGGGAGCTGTTTTTT. Translating it yields CASSVDDYGELFF.

The CDR3: CSARDESGGGTGTDTQYF. As DNA, the CDR3 is TGCAGTGCTAGAGATGAATCCGGCGGGGGGACAGGCACAGATACGCAGTATTTT. V usage is TRBV20-1 and J usage is TRBJ2-3, with a weak D call TRBD2 (8 bases). V was cut by 0 bases and J by 1 base, with 20 bases left in between. CDR3 length equals 18 residues. The V gene's germline CDR1 is DFQATT and CDR2 SNEGSKA (reference sequence).

The CDR3 is CASSSGGKNTEAFF. CDR3 in DNA: TGCGCCAGCAGTTCAGGGGGTAAGAACACTGAAGCTTTCTTT. The V and J genes are TRBV10-2 and TRBJ1-1; 7 bases align to TRBD1. Germline CDR1 reads WSHSY; CDR2 reads SAAADI. V dropped 5 bases and J dropped 1; count of bases not matched to a gene: 4. There are 14 residues in the CDR3.

The gene calls are TRBV4-3 and TRBJ2-3; D is undetermined. V gave up 0 bases and J gave up 4 bases, with 14 bases separating them. Germline CDR1 is LGHNA and CDR2 is YSLEER. The CDR3 contains 16 residues. The CDR3 spells CASSQDPAAGPDTQYF. CDR3 nucleotide sequence: TGCGCCAGCAGCCAAGATCCGGCAGCAGGCCCAGATACGCAGTATTTT.

This chain connects TRBV24-1 to TRBJ2-1; D is uncertain. Trimming removed 9 bases at V and 10 bases at J, with 15 bases between. This CDR3 contains 12 residues. From germline, CDR1 is KGHDR and CDR2 SFDVKD. The CDR3 region has the DNA TGTGCCACCGCGGCAGCTGCCGGCGAGCAGTTCTTC. Its protein is CATAAAAGEQFF.

The V call is TRBV20-1, the J call TRBJ1-2; D uncertain. The CDR3 length is 14 residues. CDR1 and CDR2 from the germline V gene are DFQATT and SNEGSKA (reference sequence). V lost 0 bases, J lost 7 bases, and 15 bases lay in between. CDR3 sequence reads: CSARETGKIPGYTF. The CDR3 DNA is TGCAGTGCTAGAGAAACCGGGAAGATACCTGGCTACACCTTC.

A few counts support this clonotype. The chain has TRBV7-8 and TRBJ2-4; no clear D gene. Germline lookup yields CDR1 SGHVS and CDR2 FQNEAQ. The CDR3 is 15 amino acids. With 4 bases removed from V and 8 bases from J, the gap between germline ends came to 18 bases. The CDR3 DNA is TGTGCCAGCAGCTACTCATTTTGGGAAAGGGACATTCAGTACTTC. Translation gives CASSYSFWERDIQYF.

This clonotype was seen more than once but under ten times. The J gene is TRBJ2-5, the V gene TRBV7-9; D gene ambiguous. From germline, CDR1 is SEHNR and CDR2 FQNEAQ (reference sequence). The CDR3 runs to 14 residues. Trimming took off 5 bases at V and 5 bases at J, with 15 bases between the two ends. DNA of the CDR3: TGTGCCAGCAGCCCCTCCTTTTCGGCGGAGACCCAGTACTTC. This encodes CASSPSFSAETQYF.

This sequence joins TRBV28 and TRBJ2-5; 7 bases are shared with TRBD1. The J call is uncertain, as TRBJ2-1 better fits the DNA end. CDR3 length: 16 residues. From germline, CDR1 is MDHEN and CDR2 SYDVKM. CDR3 bases: TGTGCCAGCAGCTTAAACAGGGGAGAGACCTACAATGAGCAGTTCTTC. It translates to CASSLNRGETYNEQFF.

This clonotype was picked up many times. This rearrangement joins TRBV27 to TRBJ1-6; 9 bases align to TRBD1. From germline, CDR1 is MNHEY and CDR2 SMNVEV (reference sequence). This CDR3 comprises 14 residues. J lost 13 bases, V lost 4 bases, and 8 bases had no gene match. The CDR3 coding sequence is TGTGCCAGCAGTTCCGGGACAGGGTCCTCGCCCCTCCACTTT. Translated: CASSSGTGSSPLHF.